One sample yielded the 21 T cell receptor beta chains listed below, sequenced in a study of cytomegalovirus exposure and HLA in healthy donors. The PCR made use of 60 Vbeta and 13 Jbeta primers. Assay used: immunoSEQ multiplex PCR; TCRdb lists only in-frame clones, some missing. The table has about 130,000 clones, about four fifths seen once; the top ten hold about 3.7%. The sequenced sample consisted of PBMCs. All receptors derive from a woman between 40 and 50 years old in good health and CMV-seropositive.

The rearrangement joins TRBV30 to TRBJ2-3, with TRBD2 matching over 8 bases. Germline CDR1 reads GTSNPN; CDR2 reads SVGIG (reference sequence). Trimming removed 0 bases from V and 1 base from J; junction bases left unmatched: 3. The CDR3 runs 15 residues. The chain's CDR3 is CAWSVAGVGTDTQYF. Written as DNA, the CDR3 is TGTGCCTGGAGTGTAGCGGGAGTGGGCACAGATACGCAGTATTTT.

This chain links TRBV29-1 with TRBJ2-1; TRBD1 might be the D (6 bases). Trimming removed 7 bases at V and 3 bases at J, with 10 bases between. Germline V lookup: CDR1 SQVTM, CDR2 ANQGSEA. CDR3 length equals 12 residues. The CDR3 is CSANRDYNEQFF. CDR3 bases: TGCAGCGCCAACAGGGACTACAATGAGCAGTTCTTC.

The chain couples TRBV6-1 to TRBJ1-5, with D maybe TRBD1 (6 bases). V lost 5 bases to trimming and J lost 0 bases, with 11 bases between them. The germline V gene has CDR1 MNHNS and CDR2 SASEGT. The CDR3 extends over 15 amino acids. This chain's CDR3 is CASSLGANSNQPQHF. The CDR3 nucleotides read TGTGCCAGCAGTTTGGGGGCGAATAGCAATCAGCCCCAGCATTTT.

The gene calls are TRBV19 and TRBJ2-2; 12 nucleotides line up with TRBD2. Germline V gene data show CDR1 as LNHDA and CDR2 as SQIVND (reference sequence). V gave up 8 bases and J gave up 4 bases; unmatched junction bases: 5. The CDR3 is 15 residues long. The DNA of the CDR3 is TGTGCCAGTGAGGCTAGCGGGAGGGTCACCGGGGAGCTGTTTTTT. Translation gives CASEASGRVTGELFF.

The rearrangement joins TRBV5-5 to TRBJ2-7, with 8 bases matching TRBD1. V was clipped by 3 bases and J by 5 bases; unmatched bases: 7. The CDR3 has 14 amino acids. Per the germline V gene, CDR1 is SGHKS and CDR2 is YYEKEE (reference sequence). CDR3 loop: CASSWETGAHEQYF. CDR3 DNA: TGTGCCAGCAGCTGGGAGACAGGGGCCCACGAGCAGTACTTC.

As regards this clone: Other DNA variants within this sample encode the same CDR3. The J gene is TRBJ1-4, the V gene TRBV25-1; D ambiguous. The CDR3 length is 13 residues. The germline V and J ends were trimmed by 7 bases and 2 bases, with 8 bases remaining between them. CDR1 is MGHDK and CDR2 is SYGVNS in the germline V gene. The CDR3 loop reads CASIAGTNEKLFF. In nucleotides, the CDR3 is TGTGCCAGCATCGCAGGTACTAATGAAAAACTGTTTTTT.

This chain uses TRBV4-3 with TRBJ2-2, with D perhaps TRBD1 (6 bases). The ends were cut back, 1 base at V and 4 bases at J, with 10 bases in the middle. The CDR3 totals 15 residues. Germline V gene lookup returns CDR1 LGHNA and CDR2 YSLEER. The CDR3 is CASSQGGQPTGELFF. DNA for the CDR3: TGCGCCAGCAGCCAAGGGGGACAACCCACCGGGGAGCTGTTTTTT.

The J gene is TRBJ2-1, the V gene TRBV4-1; D gene unclear. The CDR3 runs to 14 residues. Germline V gives CDR1 MGHRA, CDR2 YSYEKL. V lost 3 bases to trimming and J lost 1 base, with 7 bases between them. The CDR3 bases are TGCGCCAGCAGCCATCTCGGGTCCTACAATGAGCAGTTCTTC. Protein: CASSHLGSYNEQFF.

The chain links TRBV7-6 to TRBJ2-2; D unclear. V lost 0 bases to trimming and J lost 1 base, with 6 bases between them. Germline V lookup: CDR1 SGHVS, CDR2 FNYEAQ. This CDR3 has 15 residues. DNA of the CDR3: TGTGCCAGCAGCTTAGCTAACAAGAACACCGGGGAGCTGTTTTTT. Its protein product is CASSLANKNTGELFF.

The chain has TRBV11-3 and TRBJ2-1, with TRBD1 matching over 9 bases. The V gene end was trimmed by 1 base and the J gene end by 8 bases; junction bases not matched to a gene: 3. The germline CDR1 and CDR2 sequences are SGHNT and YENEEA. The CDR3 extends over 14 amino acids. CDR3 amino acids: CASSLGTGVHEQFF. DNA of the CDR3: TGTGCCAGCAGCTTAGGGACAGGGGTCCATGAGCAGTTCTTC.

This clone has more than one count but fewer than ten. The chain has TRBV11-1 and TRBJ1-1; TRBD1 might be the D (6 bases). Germline V gene sequence: CDR1 SGHAT, CDR2 FQDESV (reference sequence). The length of the CDR3 is 16 residues. Trimming took 6 bases from V and 4 from J, leaving 21 bases between them. CDR3 in amino acids: CASSLGGIHEVTEAFF. CDR3 DNA: TGTGCCAGCAGTCTAGGGGGAATCCATGAGGTCACTGAAGCTTTCTTT.

The J gene is TRBJ1-3, the V gene TRBV10-3; D is unresolved. Germline CDR1 and CDR2: ENHRY and SYGVKD. The V end was cut by 0 bases, the J end by 9 bases, with 9 bases between. This CDR3 region has 13 residues. The CDR3 DNA reads TGTGCCATCAGTGAGTCGGCAGGAGGCACCATATATTTT. Encoded protein: CAISESAGGTIYF.

This chain links TRBV14 with TRBJ2-1; 11 positions match TRBD2. V gave up 4 bases and J gave up 4 bases; unmatched junction bases: 6. The CDR3 runs 16 residues. Per germline, CDR1 SGHDN and CDR2 FVKESK. CDR3 in amino acids: CASSPRLAGKYNEQFF. The DNA of the CDR3 is TGTGCCAGCAGCCCGCGACTAGCGGGAAAGTACAATGAGCAGTTCTTC.

This clone has just a few counts. The V and J genes are TRBV29-1 and TRBJ1-5, with TRBD1 identical over 10 bases. Germline trimming cut 6 bases from V and 4 bases from J; bases unmatched to any gene: 6. The CDR3 is 14 residues long. The germline CDR1 and CDR2 sequences are SQVTM and ANQGSEA. The CDR3 DNA follows: TGCAGCGTGGGAGACAGGGGGCAGAATCAGCCCCAGCATTTT. Protein: CSVGDRGQNQPQHF. Supplemented by reference TRBV29-1 and TRBJ1-5, the full variable domain reads SAVISQKPSRDICQRGTSLTIQCQVDSQVTMMFWYRQQPGQSLTLIATANQGSEATYESGFVIDKFPISRPNLTFSTLTVSNMSPEDSSIYLCSVGDRGQNQPQHFGDGTRLSIL.

The gene calls are TRBV30 and TRBJ1-2, with D uncertain. The CDR3 covers 15 residues. Trimming removed 0 bases from V and 0 bases from J, with 11 bases in between. Germline V gives CDR1 GTSNPN, CDR2 SVGIG (reference sequence). CDR3 protein: CAWSVPLGPNYGYTF. CDR3 DNA sequence: TGTGCCTGGAGTGTACCCCTAGGCCCTAACTATGGCTACACCTTC.

In the case of this clone: Its ends do not fully match the called genes, so a read error is possible. V and J are TRBV2 and TRBJ2-7; 7 nucleotides match TRBD1. From germline, CDR1 is SNHLY and CDR2 FYNNEI. The length of the CDR3 is 12 residues. CDR3 loop: CASKGKTGSKWF. Here the CDR3 DNA reads TGTGCCAGCAAGGGGAAGACAGGGTCCAAATGGTTC.

This chain uses TRBV19 with TRBJ1-5; unclear D gene. Germline values: CDR1 LNHDA, CDR2 SQIVND (reference sequence). This CDR3 has 13 residues. Trimming took off 5 bases at V and 3 bases at J, with 8 bases between the two ends. The CDR3 loop reads CASSDTDNQPQHF. Here the CDR3 DNA reads TGTGCCAGTAGTGACACTGACAATCAGCCCCAGCATTTT.

The gene calls are TRBV5-1 and TRBJ2-7, with D tentatively TRBD2 (6 bases). CDR1 SGHRS and CDR2 YFSETQ come from the germline V gene. The V gene lost 0 bases and the J gene lost 0 bases, with 13 bases spanning the gap. The CDR3 covers 16 residues. The CDR3 nucleotides are TGCGCCAGCAGCTTGGGGGGACTGCACCGCTCCTACGAGCAGTACTTC. This translates into CASSLGGLHRSYEQYF.

The chain joins TRBV6-6 to TRBJ1-5; unclear D gene. Germline loops: CDR1 MNHNY, CDR2 SVGAGI (reference sequence). There are 15 residues in the CDR3. Trimming removed 2 bases from V and 1 base from J, with 9 bases in between. The CDR3 region has the DNA TGTGCCAGCAGTTACCGTACAGCCAGCAATCAGCCCCAGCATTTT. Amino acids: CASSYRTASNQPQHF.

The chain is built from TRBV9 and TRBJ2-3; D remains ambiguous. Germline V CDR1 and CDR2: SGDLS, YYNGEE. CDR3 size: 12 residues. V gave up 4 bases and J gave up 4 bases, with 7 bases separating them. Here the CDR3 DNA reads TGTGCCAGCAGCCCCTTTTCAGATACGCAGTATTTT. Its protein product is CASSPFSDTQYF.

The rearrangement uses TRBV7-8 and TRBJ2-5; 7 bases fit TRBD2. The J call may be wrong; the DNA end is better matched by TRBJ2-7. There are 14 residues in the CDR3. Per the germline V gene, CDR1 is SGHVS and CDR2 is FQNEAQ. DNA of the CDR3: TGTGCCAGCAGCTTGGGGGGGAGTGGGTACGAGCAGTACTTC. This translates into CASSLGGSGYEQYF.